The 3 T cell receptor beta chains reported below all come from one sample, sequenced in a study of T cells after yellow fever vaccination. TCRdb re-derived calls from the 5' RACE reads in MiXCR, one entry per CDR3 protein. Seen here are roughly 190,000 distinct CDR3 sequences, approximately 10% observed once, and the top ten hold 30% to 45%. The input for sequencing was CD8+ T cells sorted from PBMCs, taken 15 days after the yellow fever booster vaccination. The receptors derive from a man aged 18 to 30 who received the YFV17D yellow fever vaccine.

Many counts were recorded for this clonotype. The chain uses TRBV4-1 and TRBJ1-1, with D uncertain. The germline V gene has CDR1 MGHRA and CDR2 YSYEKL. CDR3 length equals 13 residues. V was trimmed by 4 bases and J by 1 base, leaving 7 bases between them. The CDR3 here is CASSRTENTEAFF. The CDR3 DNA follows: TGCGCCAGCAGCCGAACAGAGAACACTGAAGCTTTCTTT.

This clonotype has just a few counts. This rearrangement joins TRBV27 to TRBJ2-2, with a weak D call TRBD1 (5 bases). The CDR3 is 13 residues long. Germline V gene lookup returns CDR1 MNHEY and CDR2 SMNVEV (reference sequence). V was shortened by 10 bases and J by 4 bases, with 13 bases between the two germline ends. CDR3 region: CATEGAGTGELFF. CDR3 bases: TGTGCCACCGAAGGGGCAGGCACCGGGGAGCTGTTTTTT.

This clonotype was counted only a few times. This chain uses TRBV12-3 or TRBV12-4 with TRBJ2-1; TRBD2 aligns across 16 bases. V was pared by 3 bases and J by 13 bases, with 6 bases of the junction left unmatched. The CDR3 is made up of 15 amino acids. CDR3 nucleotides: TGTGCCAGCAGTTTTAAGGGACTAGCGGGGGGGCCTCAGTTCTTC. Translating it yields CASSFKGLAGGPQFF.